This T cell receptor beta chain was sequenced for a study of T cell changes during pregnancy in multiple sclerosis. Assay: immunoSEQ multiplex PCR; the TCRdb copy retains only in-frame clones and omits some. The sample comprises approximately 120,000 clones, less than 97% of which are singletons, and 0.44% rests with the top ten. The CDR3 runs to 20 residues. Germline V gene data show CDR1 as SGHVS and CDR2 as FQNEAQ. V was clipped by 1 base and J by 4 bases, with 26 bases between them. The material sequenced was peripheral blood, taken after pregnancy. The chain recombines TRBV7-8 with TRBJ2-1; possibly TRBD1 for D (5 bases). The source is a female donor with multiple sclerosis, enrolled in a pregnancy study. In DNA, the CDR3 is TGTGCCAGCAGCTTAGGGACCTCGCTCATGACAGCGACAATTTACAATGAGCAGTTCTTC. Protein: CASSLGTSLMTATIYNEQFF.